This passage covers 24 T cell receptor beta chains from one sample sequenced in a study of cytomegalovirus exposure and HLA in healthy donors. The PCR ran on 60 Vbeta and 13 Jbeta primers. TCRdb's copy holds only in-frame clones and misses some; the assay was immunoSEQ multiplex PCR. The profile covers 100,000 to 150,000 clones, with just under 75% appearing a single time and about 4.3% taken by the ten largest. Sequencing input: PBMCs. These receptors came from a man between 60 and 75 years old in good health and CMV-seropositive.

This clone showed up just a few times. The V gene is TRBV14, the J gene TRBJ1-1; no reliable D call. Germline values: CDR1 SGHDN, CDR2 FVKESK. The CDR3 totals 14 residues. Trimming stripped 6 bases from V and 1 base from J, with 12 bases between. CDR3 residues: CASRGGVRNTEAFF. The CDR3 DNA reads TGTGCCAGCAGGGGCGGGGTGCGGAACACTGAAGCTTTCTTT.

This chain links TRBV5-6 with TRBJ2-1, with TRBD1 matching 12 bases. The V segment lost 2 bases and the J segment 10 bases; nucleotides outside the gene matches: 1. Germline CDR1 is SGHDT and CDR2 is YYEEEE. The CDR3 totals 13 residues. The CDR3 nucleotides read TGTGCCAGCAGCTTTGGGACAGGGGGCGAGCAGTTCTTC. It yields the protein CASSFGTGGEQFF.

This sequence joins TRBV19 and TRBJ2-1; 12 nucleotides match TRBD2. Germline trimming cut 5 bases from V and 6 bases from J; bases unmatched to any gene: 5. The CDR3 is 15 residues long. Germline CDR1 reads LNHDA; CDR2 reads SQIVND (reference sequence). The CDR3 nucleotides are TGTGCCAGTAGTGATCCTAGCGGGGGGGTCAATGAGCAGTTCTTC. Its translation: CASSDPSGGVNEQFF.

The chain joins TRBV29-1 to TRBJ2-7; 10 bases match TRBD1. Germline V lookup: CDR1 SQVTM, CDR2 ANQGSEA. CDR3 length: 13 residues. V shed 7 bases and J 1 base; nucleotides not matched to a gene: 4. The CDR3 spells CSARQGASYEQYF. The CDR3 coding sequence is TGCAGCGCCCGACAGGGGGCTTCCTACGAGCAGTACTTC.

In DNA, the CDR3 is TGCGCCAGCAGTCACCAATATCCTCAGGGGGGTGAGACCCAGTACTTC. Its translation: CASSHQYPQGGETQYF. The gene calls are TRBV4-1 and TRBJ2-5; possibly TRBD1 for D (7 bases). Germline CDR1 MGHRA, CDR2 YSYEKL. Deletions cut 6 bases from V and 5 bases from J, with 22 bases between. This CDR3 region has 16 residues.

The V gene is TRBV6-5, the J gene TRBJ2-1; maybe TRBD1 (6 bases). V was shortened by 6 bases and J by 9 bases, with 12 bases between the two germline ends. This CDR3 region has 12 residues. Germline V gene sequence: CDR1 MNHEY, CDR2 SVGAGI. The CDR3 nucleotides are TGTGCCAGCAGGAAACAGGGTCCTGAGCAGTTCTTC. It yields the protein CASRKQGPEQFF.

This clone was picked up one time. This sequence joins TRBV2 and TRBJ2-2; D not resolved. The V gene lost 8 bases and the J gene lost 4 bases, with 8 bases spanning the gap. The CDR3 totals 12 residues. CDR1 SNHLY and CDR2 FYNNEI come from the germline V gene. The CDR3 loop reads CASHYFTGELFF. For the CDR3, the DNA is TGTGCCAGCCACTATTTCACCGGGGAGCTGTTTTTT. Complete variable domain (other parts from reference TRBV2 and TRBJ2-2): EPEVTQTPSHQVTQMGQEVILRCVPISNHLYFYWYRQILGQKVEFLVSFYNNEISEKSEIFDDQFSVERPDGSNFTLKIRSTKLEDSAMYFCASHYFTGELFFGEGSRLTVL.

The rearrangement joins TRBV5-1 to TRBJ2-2; weak D call: TRBD1 (5 bases). The CDR3 runs 16 residues. Trimming took off 5 bases at V and 2 bases at J, with 16 bases between the two ends. Germline V gene lookup returns CDR1 SGHRS and CDR2 YFSETQ. The CDR3 sequence is CASSTTAQGNTGELFF. CDR3 sequence (DNA): TGCGCCAGCAGTACGACGGCGCAGGGCAACACCGGGGAGCTGTTTTTT.

This clone has more than one count but fewer than ten. This CDR3 is CASTLTGYEQYF. In DNA form, the CDR3 reads TGTGCCAGCACACTGACTGGGTACGAGCAGTACTTC. V usage is TRBV28 and J usage is TRBJ2-7; D is unclear. Trimming cost V 7 bases and J 4 bases, with 11 bases left between them. Germline V lookup: CDR1 MDHEN, CDR2 SYDVKM. CDR3 length: 12 residues. Complete variable domain (other parts from reference TRBV28 and TRBJ2-7): DVKVTQSSRYLVKRTGEKVFLECVQDMDHENMFWYRQDPGLGLRLIYFSYDVKMKEKGDIPEGYSVSREKKERFSLILESASTNQTSMYLCASTLTGYEQYFGPGTRLTVT.

This sequence joins TRBV7-9 and TRBJ2-1; D is perhaps TRBD2 (7 bases). CDR3 length: 15 residues. The germline CDR1 and CDR2 sequences are SEHNR and FQNEAQ (reference sequence). V shed 5 bases and J shed 9 bases, with 20 bases lying between them. CDR3 nucleotide sequence: TGTGCCAGCAGCCCACCGGGGGGCCACGGTGGTGAGCAGTTCTTC. Protein: CASSPPGGHGGEQFF. The full variable domain, in which reference TRBV7-9 and TRBJ2-1 provide the parts outside the CDR3, is DTGVSQNPRHKITKRGQNVTFRCDPISEHNRLYWYRQTLGQGPEFLTYFQNEAQLEKSRLLSDRFSAERPKGSFSTLEIQRTEQGDSAMYLCASSPPGGHGGEQFFGPGTRLTVL.

The rearrangement links TRBV7-9 to TRBJ1-2, with 9 positions matching TRBD1. The CDR3 has 15 residues. Germline V lookup: CDR1 SEHNR, CDR2 FQNEAQ (reference sequence). V trimming: 7 bases; J trimming: 6 bases; junction bases outside the gene matches: 12. Written as DNA, the CDR3 is TGTGCCAGCATCAAAAGGACAGGGGATCTGAATGGCTACACCTTC. Amino acid sequence: CASIKRTGDLNGYTF.

This chain uses TRBV5-1 with TRBJ2-2, with a weak D call TRBD2 (7 bases). CDR1 and CDR2 (germline): SGHRS, YFSETQ. The CDR3 is 19 residues long. V was pared by 0 bases and J by 1 base, with 19 bases between. In nucleotides, the CDR3 is TGCGCCAGCAGCTTGGTTGCGGGGGCCTCCTCAAGGAACACCGGGGAGCTGTTTTTT. It is translated as CASSLVAGASSRNTGELFF.

The chain has TRBV5-1 and TRBJ1-6; TRBD1 matches at 10 bases. The junction had 5 bases not matched to a gene; V was cut back by 5 bases and J by 9 bases. The germline V gene has CDR1 SGHRS and CDR2 YFSETQ. The length of the CDR3 is 14 residues. The CDR3 DNA sequence: TGCGCCAGCAGGGGGACAGGGGCTTCTTCACCCCTCCACTTT. This encodes CASRGTGASSPLHF.

J is TRBJ1-2 and V is TRBV13; tentative D call: TRBD1 (6 bases). The CDR3 is made up of 15 amino acids. V gave up 5 bases and J gave up 4 bases, with 17 bases separating them. In germline, CDR1 is PRHDT, CDR2 FYEKMQ (reference sequence). CDR3 DNA sequence: TGTGCCAGCAGCGGGCTAACAGGGCTTGGCTATGGCTACACCTTC. This codes for CASSGLTGLGYGYTF.

The rearrangement joins TRBV7-3 to TRBJ2-2; no definite D call. Trimming removed 1 base from V and 6 bases from J, with 15 bases in between. The CDR3 has 16 residues. Germline values: CDR1 SGHTA, CDR2 FQGTGA. The CDR3 spells CASSLISRVNAGELFF. The CDR3 bases are TGTGCCAGCAGCTTAATATCTCGGGTTAATGCCGGGGAGCTGTTTTTT.

The V gene is TRBV7-9, the J gene TRBJ1-3; D is undetermined. Trimming cost V 6 bases and J 0 bases, with 9 bases left between them. Germline V gene sequence: CDR1 SEHNR, CDR2 FQNEAQ (reference sequence). The CDR3 is 14 amino acids. CDR3: CASRRSSSGNTIYF. The CDR3 DNA reads as TGTGCCAGCAGGCGATCTAGCTCTGGAAACACCATATATTTT.

The chain has TRBV28 and TRBJ2-2; D is possibly TRBD2 (7 bases). The CDR3 loop spans 16 amino acids. Germline lookup yields CDR1 MDHEN and CDR2 SYDVKM. V gave up 2 bases and J gave up 7 bases, with 17 bases separating them. This chain's CDR3 is CASSLMLGGPVGELFF. The CDR3 DNA follows: TGTGCCAGCAGTTTAATGCTCGGGGGGCCGGTCGGGGAGCTGTTTTTT. Based on the CDR3 plus reference TRBV28 and TRBJ2-2, the full variable domain is DVKVTQSSRYLVKRTGEKVFLECVQDMDHENMFWYRQDPGLGLRLIYFSYDVKMKEKGDIPEGYSVSREKKERFSLILESASTNQTSMYLCASSLMLGGPVGELFFGEGSRLTVL.

The chain links TRBV5-8 to TRBJ2-5; the D is unclear. The germline V gene has CDR1 SGHTS and CDR2 YDEGEE. This CDR3 comprises 15 residues. V dropped 0 bases and J dropped 3 bases, with 12 bases sitting between them. DNA of the CDR3: TGTGCCAGCAGCTTGGATCGGATAGAGGAAGAGACCCAGTACTTC. It specifies CASSLDRIEEETQYF.

The V call is TRBV28, the J call TRBJ1-5, with 7 bases matching TRBD1. CDR3 length equals 13 residues. Unmatched junction bases numbered 7, after V lost 5 bases and J lost 9 bases. Germline loops: CDR1 MDHEN, CDR2 SYDVKM. Written as DNA, the CDR3 is TGTGCCAGCAGTCGACAGGGCCGGGGGCCCCAGCATTTT. Protein sequence: CASSRQGRGPQHF.

The rearrangement joins TRBV30 to TRBJ1-6, with D hard to call. Deletions cut 1 base from V and 2 bases from J, with 6 bases between. Germline loops: CDR1 GTSNPN, CDR2 SVGIG (reference sequence). The CDR3 extends over 14 amino acids. The DNA for the CDR3 is TGTGCCTGGAGTGGGGCTCCCTATAATTCACCCCTCCACTTT. Residues: CAWSGAPYNSPLHF.

The chain joins TRBV7-3 to TRBJ2-7; maybe TRBD1 (5 bases). The CDR3 loop spans 14 amino acids. In germline, CDR1 is SGHTA, CDR2 FQGTGA. V shed 5 bases and J shed 3 bases, with 14 bases lying between them. Written as DNA, the CDR3 is TGTGCCAGCAGCGGAACGCAGACAGACTACGAGCAGTACTTC. Translation: CASSGTQTDYEQYF.

The genes are TRBV6-5 and TRBJ1-5, with D possibly matching TRBD1 (5 bases). V lost 6 bases and J lost 3, with 12 bases in between. This CDR3 contains 14 residues. CDR1 and CDR2 from the germline V gene are MNHEY and SVGAGI. DNA for the CDR3: TGTGCCAGCAGCCCAACAGGAGCCAATCAGCCCCAGCATTTT. Amino acid sequence: CASSPTGANQPQHF.

The chain employs TRBV6-5 and TRBJ2-7; D perhaps matches TRBD2 (5 bases). The CDR3 contains 13 residues. The germline V gene encodes CDR1 MNHEY and CDR2 SVGAGI. Deletions cut 6 bases from V and 4 bases from J, with 13 bases between. CDR3 DNA sequence: TGTGCCAGCAGACTTGACTACCAGTACGAGCAGTACTTC. It specifies CASRLDYQYEQYF.

The chain is built from TRBV6-6 and TRBJ1-4; D ambiguous. The V end was cut by 5 bases, the J end by 5 bases, with 15 bases between. The CDR3 totals 15 residues. From germline, CDR1 is MNHNY and CDR2 SVGAGI (reference sequence). This CDR3 is CASSPGVGGNEKLFF. CDR3 nucleotides: TGTGCCAGCAGTCCCGGGGTCGGCGGGAATGAAAAACTGTTTTTT.